The 16 T cell receptor beta chains below all came from one sample that was sequenced in a study of PD-1 blockade in classical Hodgkin lymphoma. Data came from immunoSEQ multiplex PCR; TCRdb stores just in-frame clones and leaves some out. This sample carries about 23,000 clones, over 75% of them seen once, and the ten largest clones take about a quarter. As for time point: cycle 4 day 1 (C4D1), after five to seven weeks of nivolumab. Autologous stem cell transplantation was followed by relapse in every patient, and brentuximab vedotin exposure varied. The sample was peripheral blood mononuclear cells (PBMCs), taken before the fourth cycle of nivolumab. The receptors were sampled from a human donor with classical Hodgkin lymphoma.

This chain connects TRBV30 to TRBJ2-7; D is possibly TRBD1 (7 bases). Germline loops: CDR1 GTSNPN, CDR2 SVGIG (reference sequence). This CDR3 has 14 amino acids. Between the trimmed V and J ends, which lost 0 bases and 7 bases, there was a span of 16 bases. Written as DNA, the CDR3 is TGTGCCTGGAGTGTGAACAGGGGCCGGGGGGAGCAGTACTTC. It translates to CAWSVNRGRGEQYF.

The chain combines TRBV7-2 with TRBJ1-5; TRBD1 might be the D (6 bases). The CDR3 runs 17 residues. Germline CDR1 is SGHTA and CDR2 is FQGNSA. V shed 5 bases and J shed 9 bases, with 26 bases lying between them. CDR3 sequence: CASSKIRGNNPIVPQHF. The CDR3 nucleotides read TGTGCCAGCAGCAAGATCAGGGGAAACAACCCAATTGTGCCCCAGCATTTT.

The gene calls are TRBV5-6 and TRBJ2-3; 9 bases agree with TRBD1. There are 19 residues in the CDR3. After removal of 5 bases from V and 1 base from J, the junction contained 17 bases not matched to a gene. Looked up from germline, CDR1 is SGHDT and CDR2 is YYEEEE. CDR3 residues: CASSNPGQGGWVGTDTQYF. The DNA of the CDR3 is TGTGCCAGCAGTAACCCGGGACAGGGAGGGTGGGTTGGCACAGATACGCAGTATTTT. Based on the CDR3 plus reference TRBV5-6 and TRBJ2-3, the full variable domain is DAGVTQSPTHLIKTRGQQVTLRCSPKSGHDTVSWYQQALGQGPQFIFQYYEEEERQRGNFPDRFSGHQFPNYSSELNVNALLLGDSALYLCASSNPGQGGWVGTDTQYFGPGTRLTVL.

The rearrangement uses TRBV19 and TRBJ2-3; 10 nucleotides agree with TRBD2. J was trimmed by 4 bases and V by 0 bases; bases with no gene match: 1. CDR3 length: 15 residues. Germline V gene sequence: CDR1 LNHDA, CDR2 SQIVND (reference sequence). The CDR3 nucleotides are TGTGCCAGTAGTATAGAAGCGGGGGGGTCAGATACGCAGTATTTT. This codes for CASSIEAGGSDTQYF.

A note on this clone: The same CDR3 arises from other DNA sequences in this sample as well. The gene calls are TRBV10-3 and TRBJ1-2; D might be TRBD1 (5 bases). The V end was cut by 3 bases, the J end by 0 bases, with 8 bases between. Germline V lookup: CDR1 ENHRY, CDR2 SYGVKD. The CDR3 length is 14 residues. The CDR3 spells CAISDKGANYGYTF. The CDR3 nucleotides are TGTGCCATCAGTGATAAAGGGGCTAACTATGGCTACACCTTC.

The V gene is TRBV6-5, the J gene TRBJ2-7, with 8 bases aligning to TRBD1. The germline V gene has CDR1 MNHEY and CDR2 SVGAGI. Germline trimming cut 2 bases from V and 4 bases from J; bases unmatched to any gene: 1. The CDR3 length is 13 residues. DNA for the CDR3: TGTGCCAGCAGTTACGACAGGGGTTACGAGCAGTACTTC. It translates to CASSYDRGYEQYF.

A single count supports this clone. The V gene is TRBV29-1, the J gene TRBJ1-1; no clear D gene. In germline, CDR1 is SQVTM, CDR2 ANQGSEA. This CDR3 has 11 amino acids. Between the trimmed V and J ends, which lost 5 bases and 3 bases, there was a span of 7 bases. The chain's CDR3 is CSVRTYTEAFF. In nucleotides, the CDR3 is TGCAGCGTTCGGACTTACACTGAAGCTTTCTTT.

This clone was found once. V is TRBV5-6 and J is TRBJ2-5; a weak D match, TRBD1 (7 bases). Per germline, CDR1 SGHDT and CDR2 YYEEEE. The CDR3 consists of 14 residues. Between the trimmed V and J ends, which lost 4 bases and 7 bases, there was a span of 17 bases. For the CDR3, the DNA is TGTGCCAGCAGCCCGACAGTGCAGGGGGGGACCCAGTACTTC. Protein product: CASSPTVQGGTQYF.

This clone was seen once. In DNA form, the CDR3 reads TGTGCCAGCAGCTTAATCGGTAGCGGGAAGACCGGGGAGCTGTTTTTT. Protein product: CASSLIGSGKTGELFF. The genes are TRBV11-2 and TRBJ2-2, with 8 bases identical to TRBD2. There are 16 residues in the CDR3. Germline lookup yields CDR1 SGHAT and CDR2 FQNNGV. V shed 2 bases, J shed 5 bases, and the junction held 7 bases outside the gene matches.

V gene TRBV14 combines with J gene TRBJ1-4, with 9 nucleotides matching TRBD1. Germline-derived CDR1 and CDR2 are SGHDN and FVKESK. V was pared by 4 bases and J by 2 bases, with 5 bases of the junction left unmatched. CDR3 length equals 16 residues. CDR3 in DNA: TGTGCCAGCAGCCCACCGGGACAGGGCACTAATGAAAAACTGTTTTTT. This sequence encodes CASSPPGQGTNEKLFF.

DNA for the CDR3: TGTGCCAGCTCCGCAGGGGTGAACACTGAAGCTTTCTTT. This encodes CASSAGVNTEAFF. V gene TRBV18 combines with J gene TRBJ1-1; D may be TRBD1 (6 bases). Germline V gene lookup returns CDR1 KGHSH and CDR2 LQKENI. The CDR3 runs to 13 residues. The V end lost 6 bases, the J end lost 0 bases, and 8 bases lay between the germline ends.

The chain is built from TRBV5-1 and TRBJ1-3; D ambiguous. The germline V gene has CDR1 SGHRS and CDR2 YFSETQ. The CDR3 spans 15 residues. The V gene lost 0 bases and the J gene lost 0 bases, with 7 bases spanning the gap. For the CDR3, the DNA is TGCGCCAGCAGCTTGGCTGGGATCTCTGGAAACACCATATATTTT. Protein sequence: CASSLAGISGNTIYF.

The chain carries TRBV6-5 and TRBJ1-1; D not resolved. The germline V gene encodes CDR1 MNHEY and CDR2 SVGAGI. CDR3 length equals 13 residues. V shed 0 bases and J shed 7 bases, with 9 bases lying between them. The CDR3 region has the DNA TGTGCCAGCAGTTACTCGTACAGTCTTGAAGCTTTCTTT. Protein: CASSYSYSLEAFF.

This chain uses TRBV27 with TRBJ2-6; D assignment may be TRBD1 or TRBD2 (5 bases each). CDR1 MNHEY and CDR2 SMNVEV come from the germline V gene (reference sequence). This CDR3 contains 16 residues. Trimming took 6 bases from V and 0 from J, leaving 12 bases between them. The CDR3 DNA sequence: TGTGCCAGCAGCCCCATGGGGACCTCTGGGGCCAACGTCCTGACTTTC. Protein: CASSPMGTSGANVLTF.

This clone came up once. This CDR3 reads CASGPRGPQETQYF. Written as DNA, the CDR3 is TGTGCCAGCGGGCCGAGGGGTCCCCAAGAGACCCAGTACTTC. V gene TRBV5-4 combines with J gene TRBJ2-5; the D call may be TRBD1 or TRBD2 (5 bases each). V was shortened by 7 bases and J by 1 base, with 14 bases between the two germline ends. The CDR3 extends over 14 amino acids. Germline V lookup: CDR1 SGHNT, CDR2 YYREEE (reference sequence). The whole variable domain, filled in from reference TRBV5-4 and TRBJ2-5, reads ETGVTQSPTHLIKTRGQQVTLRCSSQSGHNTVSWYQQALGQGPQFIFQYYREEENGRGNFPPRFSGLQFPNYSSELNVNALELDDSALYLCASGPRGPQETQYFGPGTRLLVL.

V gene TRBV6-1 combines with J gene TRBJ1-2, with 8 nucleotides matching TRBD1. Germline V gives CDR1 MNHNS, CDR2 SASEGT. The junction had 8 bases not matched to a gene; V was cut back by 6 bases and J by 5 bases. The CDR3 has 14 amino acids. CDR3 in amino acids: CASRRLDREYGYTF. The DNA of the CDR3 is TGTGCCAGCAGACGATTGGACAGGGAATATGGCTACACCTTC.